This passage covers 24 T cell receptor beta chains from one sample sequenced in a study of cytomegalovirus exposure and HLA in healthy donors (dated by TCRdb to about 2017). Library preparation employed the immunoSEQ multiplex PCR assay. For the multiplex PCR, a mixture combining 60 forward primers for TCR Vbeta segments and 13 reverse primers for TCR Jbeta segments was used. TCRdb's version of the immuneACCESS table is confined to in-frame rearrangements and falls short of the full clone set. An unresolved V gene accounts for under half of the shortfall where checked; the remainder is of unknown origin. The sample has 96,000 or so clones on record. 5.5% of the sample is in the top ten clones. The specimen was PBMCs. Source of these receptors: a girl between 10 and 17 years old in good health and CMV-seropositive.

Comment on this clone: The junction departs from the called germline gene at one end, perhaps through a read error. Written as DNA, the CDR3 is TGCGCCAGCAGCCAAGGTAGTTTCCAGGGACAAGAGAACCAGTACTTC. This translates into CASSQGSFQGQENQYF. This chain connects TRBV4-3 to TRBJ2-5, with a weak D call TRBD1 (6 bases). In germline, CDR1 is LGHNA, CDR2 YSLEER. The CDR3 is made up of 16 amino acids.

The CDR3 DNA follows: TGTGCCAGCAGCTTAGGAGTGGCAGGGACTGGAAACACCATATATTTT. Protein sequence: CASSLGVAGTGNTIYF. V usage is TRBV13 and J usage is TRBJ1-3; the D gene is possibly TRBD1 (5 bases). Germline V lookup: CDR1 PRHDT, CDR2 FYEKMQ (reference sequence). The CDR3 has 16 residues. With 0 bases removed from V and 2 bases from J, the gap between germline ends came to 11 bases.

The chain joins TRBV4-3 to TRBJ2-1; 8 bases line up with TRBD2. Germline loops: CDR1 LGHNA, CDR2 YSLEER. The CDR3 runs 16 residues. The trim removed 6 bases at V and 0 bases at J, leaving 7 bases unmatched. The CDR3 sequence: CASSLSGTSSYNEQFF. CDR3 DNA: TGCGCCAGCAGTCTTTCCGGGACTAGCTCCTACAATGAGCAGTTCTTC.

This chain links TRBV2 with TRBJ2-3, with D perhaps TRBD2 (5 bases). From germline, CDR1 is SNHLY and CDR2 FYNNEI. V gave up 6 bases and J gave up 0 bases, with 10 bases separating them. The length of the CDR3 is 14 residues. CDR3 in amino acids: CASSTRKSTDTQYF. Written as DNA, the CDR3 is TGTGCCAGCAGCACTAGAAAGAGCACAGATACGCAGTATTTT.

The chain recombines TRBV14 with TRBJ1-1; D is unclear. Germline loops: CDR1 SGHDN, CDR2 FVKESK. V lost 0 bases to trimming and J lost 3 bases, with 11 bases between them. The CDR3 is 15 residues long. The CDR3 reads CASSQEVVAYTEAFF. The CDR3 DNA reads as TGTGCCAGCAGCCAAGAGGTGGTAGCCTACACTGAAGCTTTCTTT.

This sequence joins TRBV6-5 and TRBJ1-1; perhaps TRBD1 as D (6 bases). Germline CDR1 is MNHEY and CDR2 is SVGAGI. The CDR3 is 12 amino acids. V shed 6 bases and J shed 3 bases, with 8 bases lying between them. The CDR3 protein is CASREGDTEAFF. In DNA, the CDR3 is TGTGCCAGCAGAGAGGGGGACACTGAAGCTTTCTTT.

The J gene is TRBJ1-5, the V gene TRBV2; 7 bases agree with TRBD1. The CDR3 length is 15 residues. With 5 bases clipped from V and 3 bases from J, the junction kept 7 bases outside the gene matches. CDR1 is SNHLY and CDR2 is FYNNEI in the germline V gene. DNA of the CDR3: TGTGCCAGCAGTTCCGGACAGGCGCACAATCAGCCCCAGCATTTT. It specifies CASSSGQAHNQPQHF.

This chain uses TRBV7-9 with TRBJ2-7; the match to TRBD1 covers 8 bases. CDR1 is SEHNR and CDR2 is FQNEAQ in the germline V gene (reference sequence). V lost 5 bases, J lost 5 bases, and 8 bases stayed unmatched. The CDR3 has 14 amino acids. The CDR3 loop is CASSLGTGRDEQYF. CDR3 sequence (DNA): TGTGCCAGCAGCCTTGGGACAGGTCGCGACGAGCAGTACTTC.

The CDR3 region is CASSLGQGSENIQYF. CDR3 sequence (DNA): TGCGCCAGCAGCTTGGGTCAGGGGAGCGAAAACATTCAGTACTTC. The chain links TRBV5-1 to TRBJ2-4, with D possibly TRBD1 on 6 matching bases. Per the germline V gene, CDR1 is SGHRS and CDR2 is YFSETQ. CDR3 length: 15 amino acids. Deletions cut 0 bases from V and 5 bases from J, with 12 bases between.

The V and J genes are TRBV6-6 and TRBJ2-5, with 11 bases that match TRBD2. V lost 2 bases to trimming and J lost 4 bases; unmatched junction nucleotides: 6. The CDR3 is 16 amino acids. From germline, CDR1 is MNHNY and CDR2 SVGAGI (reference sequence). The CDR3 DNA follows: TGTGCCAGCAGTTACCTTAGCGGGGGGGCCGGAGAGACCCAGTACTTC. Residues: CASSYLSGGAGETQYF.

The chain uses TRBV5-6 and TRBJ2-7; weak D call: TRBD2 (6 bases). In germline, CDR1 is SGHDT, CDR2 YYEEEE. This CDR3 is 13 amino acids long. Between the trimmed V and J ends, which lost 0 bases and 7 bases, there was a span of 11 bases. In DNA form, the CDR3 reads TGTGCCAGCAGCTTGGTCCAGGGAGGAGAGCAGTACTTC. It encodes CASSLVQGGEQYF.

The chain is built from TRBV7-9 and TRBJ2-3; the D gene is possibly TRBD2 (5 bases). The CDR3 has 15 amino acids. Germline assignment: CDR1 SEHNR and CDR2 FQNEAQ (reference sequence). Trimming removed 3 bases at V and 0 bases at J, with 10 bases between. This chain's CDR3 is CASSFQRSSTDTQYF. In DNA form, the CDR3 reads TGTGCCAGCAGCTTCCAGCGGTCCAGCACAGATACGCAGTATTTT.

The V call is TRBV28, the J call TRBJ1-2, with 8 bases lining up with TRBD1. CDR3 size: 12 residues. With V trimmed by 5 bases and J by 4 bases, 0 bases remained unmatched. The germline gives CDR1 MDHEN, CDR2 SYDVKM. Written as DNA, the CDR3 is TGTGCCAGCAGTACAGGGGGCTATGGCTACACCTTC. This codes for CASSTGGYGYTF.

CDR3 sequence: CASSLEISGFRETQYF. As DNA, the CDR3 is TGTGCCAGCAGCTTAGAAATTTCAGGGTTTCGAGAGACCCAGTACTTC. The V gene is TRBV11-2, the J gene TRBJ2-5; D might be TRBD1 (5 bases). The CDR3 extends over 16 amino acids. V lost 0 bases to trimming and J lost 4 bases, with 15 bases between them. CDR1 and CDR2 (germline): SGHAT, FQNNGV.

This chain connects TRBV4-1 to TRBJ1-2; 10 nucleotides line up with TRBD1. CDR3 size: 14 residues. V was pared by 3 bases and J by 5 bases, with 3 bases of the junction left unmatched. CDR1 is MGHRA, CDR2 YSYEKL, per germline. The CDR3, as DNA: TGCGCCAGCAGCCATCCGGGACAGGGGTATGGCTACACCTTC. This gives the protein CASSHPGQGYGYTF.

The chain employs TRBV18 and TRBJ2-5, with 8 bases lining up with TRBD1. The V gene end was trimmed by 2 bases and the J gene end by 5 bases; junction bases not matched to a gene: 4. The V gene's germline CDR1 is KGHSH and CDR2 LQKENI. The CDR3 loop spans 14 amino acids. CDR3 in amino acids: CASSPGQGVETQYF. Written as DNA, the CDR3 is TGTGCCAGCTCACCAGGACAGGGCGTGGAGACCCAGTACTTC.

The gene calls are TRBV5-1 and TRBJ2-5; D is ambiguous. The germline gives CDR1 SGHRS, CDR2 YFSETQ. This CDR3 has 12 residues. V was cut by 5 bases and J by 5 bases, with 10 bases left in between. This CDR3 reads CASRETYETQYF. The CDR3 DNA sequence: TGCGCCAGCAGGGAGACGTACGAGACCCAGTACTTC.

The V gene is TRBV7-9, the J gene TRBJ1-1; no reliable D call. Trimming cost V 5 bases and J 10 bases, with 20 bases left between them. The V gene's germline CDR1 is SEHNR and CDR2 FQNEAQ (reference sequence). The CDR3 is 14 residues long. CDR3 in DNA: TGTGCCAGCAGCCCAGGCTGGTGGGAGGGAGGAGCTTTCTTT. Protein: CASSPGWWEGGAFF.

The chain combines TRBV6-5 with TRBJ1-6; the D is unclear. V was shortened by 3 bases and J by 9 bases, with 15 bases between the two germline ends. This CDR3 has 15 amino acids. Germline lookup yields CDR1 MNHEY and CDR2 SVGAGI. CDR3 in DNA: TGTGCCAGCAGTTATGGTTCCAGGATGGGTTCACCCCTCCACTTT. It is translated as CASSYGSRMGSPLHF.

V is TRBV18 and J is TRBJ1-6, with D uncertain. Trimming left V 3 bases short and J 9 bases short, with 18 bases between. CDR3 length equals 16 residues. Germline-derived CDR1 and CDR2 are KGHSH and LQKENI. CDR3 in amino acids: CASSPPPLGGSSPLHF. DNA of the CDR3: TGTGCCAGCTCACCTCCCCCCCTCGGCGGGTCTTCACCCCTCCACTTT.

The CDR3 DNA sequence: TGTGCCAGCAGCCACCAGACTAGCGCCTTAGATACGCAGTATTTT. This translates into CASSHQTSALDTQYF. The chain carries TRBV14 and TRBJ2-3; TRBD2 aligns across 8 bases. There are 15 residues in the CDR3. The germline V gene has CDR1 SGHDN and CDR2 FVKESK. Germline trimming cut 3 bases from V and 5 bases from J; bases unmatched to any gene: 7.

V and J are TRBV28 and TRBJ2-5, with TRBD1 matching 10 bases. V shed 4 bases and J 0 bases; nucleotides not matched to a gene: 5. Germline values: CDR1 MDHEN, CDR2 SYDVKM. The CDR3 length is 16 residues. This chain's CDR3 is CASSSPGQGYQETQYF. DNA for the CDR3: TGTGCCAGCAGTTCACCGGGACAGGGGTACCAAGAGACCCAGTACTTC.

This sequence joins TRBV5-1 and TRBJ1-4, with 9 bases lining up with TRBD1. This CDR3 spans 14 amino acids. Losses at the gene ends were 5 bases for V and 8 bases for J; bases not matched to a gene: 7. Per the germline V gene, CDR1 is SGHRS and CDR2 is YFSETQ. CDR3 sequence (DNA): TGCGCCAGCAGGCAGGACAGGGGAGGAGAAAAACTGTTTTTT. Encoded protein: CASRQDRGGEKLFF.

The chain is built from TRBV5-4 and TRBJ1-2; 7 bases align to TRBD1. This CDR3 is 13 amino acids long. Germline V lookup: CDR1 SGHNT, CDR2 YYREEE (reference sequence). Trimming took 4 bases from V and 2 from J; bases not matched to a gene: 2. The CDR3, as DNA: TGTGCCAGCAGCCCGGACAGGAACTATGGCTACACCTTC. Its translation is CASSPDRNYGYTF.